This T cell receptor beta chain was recorded in a study of a mutant IDH1 vaccine in newly diagnosed glioma. Turning to the study itself: Patients got their first vaccination 4-6 weeks after radiotherapy alone, or with temozolomide cycles. Notes on the study in general: Approximately 95% of patients showed vaccine-induced immune responses across multiple MHC alleles. Shifts in the top peripheral T cell clonotypes seemed unrelated to pseudoprogression.

The method was immunoSEQ multiplex PCR; TCRdb's version includes in-frame clones alone and lacks a portion of them. The sample shows approximately 50,000 clones, 60% to 85% of them seen only once. The time point was: week 35, safety follow-up. Mutant IDH1 20-mer peptide, at 300 ug, made up each vaccine dose, with topical imiquimod. Patients had eight vaccinations, in weeks 1, 3, 5, 7, 11, 15, 19 and 23. To note about this clone: Antigen unknown.

This receptor was taken from a man in his forties with glioma. The source material was PBMCs, sampled from a glioma patient whose treatment included an IDH1 peptide vaccine.

CDR3 nucleotide sequence: TGCAGCGTTGAAACTTGGGGAAACACCATATATTTT. It is translated as CSVETWGNTIYF. V is TRBV29-1 and J is TRBJ1-3; D uncertain. V was shortened by 2 bases and J by 4 bases, with 6 bases between the two germline ends. The CDR3 sequence is 12 residues long. Germline V CDR1 and CDR2: SQVTM, ANQGSEA. The full variable domain, in which reference TRBV29-1 and TRBJ1-3 provide the parts outside the CDR3, is SAVISQKPSRDICQRGTSLTIQCQVDSQVTMMFWYRQQPGQSLTLIATANQGSEATYESGFVIDKFPISRPNLTFSTLTVSNMSPEDSSIYLCSVETWGNTIYFGEGSWLTVV.